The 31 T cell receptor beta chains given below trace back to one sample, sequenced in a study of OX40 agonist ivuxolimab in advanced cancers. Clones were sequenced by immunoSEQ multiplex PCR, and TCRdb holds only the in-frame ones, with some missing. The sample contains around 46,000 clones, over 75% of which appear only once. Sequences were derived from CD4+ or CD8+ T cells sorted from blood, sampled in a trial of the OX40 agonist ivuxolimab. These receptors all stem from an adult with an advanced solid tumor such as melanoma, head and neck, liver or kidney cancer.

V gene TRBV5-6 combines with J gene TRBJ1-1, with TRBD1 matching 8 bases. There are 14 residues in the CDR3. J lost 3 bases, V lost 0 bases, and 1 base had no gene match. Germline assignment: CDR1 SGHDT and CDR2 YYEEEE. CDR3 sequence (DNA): TGTGCCAGCAGCTTGGGGACAGGGTACACTGAAGCTTTCTTT. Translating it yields CASSLGTGYTEAFF.

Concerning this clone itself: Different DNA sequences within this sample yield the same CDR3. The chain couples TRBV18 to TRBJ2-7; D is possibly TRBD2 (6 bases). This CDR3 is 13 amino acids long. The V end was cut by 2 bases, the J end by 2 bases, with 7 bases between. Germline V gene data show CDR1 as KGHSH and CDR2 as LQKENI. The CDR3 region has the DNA TGTGCCAGCTCACCAACGGGGGCCTACGAGCAGTACTTC. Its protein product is CASSPTGAYEQYF.

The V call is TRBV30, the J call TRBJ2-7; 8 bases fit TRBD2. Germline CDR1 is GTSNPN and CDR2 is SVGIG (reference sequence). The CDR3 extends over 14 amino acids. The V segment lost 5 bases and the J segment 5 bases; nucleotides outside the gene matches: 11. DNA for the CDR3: TGTGCCTGGGGAGGACTAGCCAGACCCAACGAGCAGTACTTC. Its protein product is CAWGGLARPNEQYF.

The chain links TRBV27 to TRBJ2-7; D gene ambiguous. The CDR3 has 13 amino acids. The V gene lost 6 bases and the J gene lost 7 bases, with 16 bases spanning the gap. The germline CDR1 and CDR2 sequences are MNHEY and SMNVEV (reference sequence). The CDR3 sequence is CASSPSSSWEQYF. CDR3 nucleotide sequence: TGTGCCAGCAGCCCTAGTAGCTCCTGGGAGCAGTACTTC.

In DNA form, the CDR3 reads TGCGCCAGCAGCCAAGACAGGGGGACAGGATGGGGGCCAGATACGCAGTATTTT. Amino acids: CASSQDRGTGWGPDTQYF. This chain uses TRBV4-3 with TRBJ2-3, with 8 bases aligning to TRBD1. Germline V lookup: CDR1 LGHNA, CDR2 YSLEER. This CDR3 has 18 amino acids. Losses at the gene ends were 0 bases for V and 4 bases for J; bases not matched to a gene: 12.

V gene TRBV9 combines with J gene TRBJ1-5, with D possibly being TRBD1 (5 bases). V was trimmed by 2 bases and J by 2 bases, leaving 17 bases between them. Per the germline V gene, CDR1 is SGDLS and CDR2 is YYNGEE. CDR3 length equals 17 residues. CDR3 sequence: CASSVRYNGGRNQPQHF. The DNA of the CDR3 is TGTGCCAGCAGCGTTAGGTACAATGGGGGTCGCAATCAGCCCCAGCATTTT.

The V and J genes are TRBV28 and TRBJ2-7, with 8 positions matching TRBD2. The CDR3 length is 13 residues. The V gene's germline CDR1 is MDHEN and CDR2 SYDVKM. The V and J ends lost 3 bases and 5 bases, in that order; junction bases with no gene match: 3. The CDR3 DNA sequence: TGTGCCAGCAGTTTCGGGGGGGCCAACGAGCAGTACTTC. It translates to CASSFGGANEQYF.

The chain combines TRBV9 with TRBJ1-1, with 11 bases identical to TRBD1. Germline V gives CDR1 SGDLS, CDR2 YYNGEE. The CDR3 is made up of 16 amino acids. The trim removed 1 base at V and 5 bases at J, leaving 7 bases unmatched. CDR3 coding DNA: TGTGCCAGCAGCGTAACAGTCGGGACAGGGGGTACTGAAGCTTTCTTT. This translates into CASSVTVGTGGTEAFF.

CDR3 DNA: TGTGCCAGCCGACCACTGGGGCTGGGAGATACGCAGTATTTT. It yields the protein CASRPLGLGDTQYF. The rearrangement links TRBV6-1 to TRBJ2-3, with D perhaps matching TRBD1 (5 bases). Trimming took 8 bases from V and 5 from J, leaving 17 bases between them. This CDR3 contains 14 residues. Germline V gene lookup returns CDR1 MNHNS and CDR2 SASEGT.

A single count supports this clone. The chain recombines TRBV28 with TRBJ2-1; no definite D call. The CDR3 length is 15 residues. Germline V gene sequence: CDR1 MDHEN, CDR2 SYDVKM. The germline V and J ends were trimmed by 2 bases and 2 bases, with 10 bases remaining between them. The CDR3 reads CASSLGKEPYNEQFF. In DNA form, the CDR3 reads TGTGCCAGCAGTTTAGGAAAAGAACCCTACAATGAGCAGTTCTTC.

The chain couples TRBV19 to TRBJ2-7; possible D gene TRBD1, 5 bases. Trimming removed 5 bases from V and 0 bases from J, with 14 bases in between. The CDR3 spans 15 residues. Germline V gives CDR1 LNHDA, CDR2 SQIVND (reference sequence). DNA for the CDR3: TGTGCCAGTAGTGTGGCAGGGTCGAGCTCCTACGAGCAGTACTTC. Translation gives CASSVAGSSSYEQYF.

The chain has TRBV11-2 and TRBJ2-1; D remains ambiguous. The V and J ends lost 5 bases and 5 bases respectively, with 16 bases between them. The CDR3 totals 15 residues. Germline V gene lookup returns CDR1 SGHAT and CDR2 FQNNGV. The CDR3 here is CASSPTTTAHNEQFF. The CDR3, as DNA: TGTGCCAGCAGCCCCACCACTACTGCCCACAATGAGCAGTTCTTC.

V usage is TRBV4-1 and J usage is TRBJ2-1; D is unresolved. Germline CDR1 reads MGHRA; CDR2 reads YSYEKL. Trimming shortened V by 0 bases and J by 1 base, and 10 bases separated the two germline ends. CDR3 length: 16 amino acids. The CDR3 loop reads CASSQDGDTSYNEQFF. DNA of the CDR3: TGCGCCAGCAGCCAAGACGGCGACACATCCTACAATGAGCAGTTCTTC.

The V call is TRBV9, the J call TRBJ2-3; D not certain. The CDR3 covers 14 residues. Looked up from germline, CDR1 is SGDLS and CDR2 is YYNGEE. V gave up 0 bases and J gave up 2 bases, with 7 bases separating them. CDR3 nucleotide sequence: TGTGCCAGCAGCGTAGAGGACCACACAGATACGCAGTATTTT. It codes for CASSVEDHTDTQYF.

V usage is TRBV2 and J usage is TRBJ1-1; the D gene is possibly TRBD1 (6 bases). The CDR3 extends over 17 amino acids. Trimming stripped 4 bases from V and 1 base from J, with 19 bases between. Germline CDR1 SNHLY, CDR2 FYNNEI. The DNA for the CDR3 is TGTGCCAGCAGTGGAAGCGTAAACCGAGGGGGGAACACTGAAGCTTTCTTT. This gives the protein CASSGSVNRGGNTEAFF.

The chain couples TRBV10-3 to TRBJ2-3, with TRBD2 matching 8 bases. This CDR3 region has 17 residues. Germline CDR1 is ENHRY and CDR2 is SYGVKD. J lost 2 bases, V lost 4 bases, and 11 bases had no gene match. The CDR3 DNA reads TGTGCCATCAGTGCTGGCGGGGGGCGCGTCTCCACAGATACGCAGTATTTT. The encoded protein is CAISAGGGRVSTDTQYF.

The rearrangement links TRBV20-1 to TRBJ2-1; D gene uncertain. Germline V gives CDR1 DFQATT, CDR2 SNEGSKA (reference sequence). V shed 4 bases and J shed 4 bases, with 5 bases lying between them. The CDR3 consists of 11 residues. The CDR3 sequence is CSAIKYNEQFF. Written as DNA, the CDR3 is TGCAGTGCTATAAAGTACAATGAGCAGTTCTTC.

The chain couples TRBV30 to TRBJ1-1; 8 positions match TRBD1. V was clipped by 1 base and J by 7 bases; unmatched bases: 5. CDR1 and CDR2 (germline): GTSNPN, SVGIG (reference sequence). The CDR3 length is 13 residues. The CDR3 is CAWSGTGPFEAFF. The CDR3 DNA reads TGTGCCTGGAGTGGGACAGGGCCCTTTGAAGCTTTCTTT.

CDR3 in DNA: TGTGCCAGCAGTTGGGGACAGGCCTACGAGCAGTACTTC. Its translation is CASSWGQAYEQYF. The rearrangement joins TRBV27 to TRBJ2-7; 8 nucleotides line up with TRBD1. Germline V CDR1 and CDR2: MNHEY, SMNVEV (reference sequence). The CDR3 length is 13 residues. With V trimmed by 4 bases and J by 2 bases, 1 base remained unmatched.

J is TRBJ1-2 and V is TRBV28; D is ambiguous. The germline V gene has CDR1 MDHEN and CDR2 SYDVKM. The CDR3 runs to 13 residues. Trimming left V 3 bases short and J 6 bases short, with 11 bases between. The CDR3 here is CASSFAHSDGYTF. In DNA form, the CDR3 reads TGTGCCAGCAGTTTCGCGCATTCAGATGGCTACACCTTC.

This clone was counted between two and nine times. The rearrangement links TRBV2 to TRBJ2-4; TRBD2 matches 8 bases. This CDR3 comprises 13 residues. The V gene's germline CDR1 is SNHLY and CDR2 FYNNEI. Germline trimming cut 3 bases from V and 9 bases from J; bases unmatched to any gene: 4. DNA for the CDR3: TGTGCCAGCAGTGATAGCGGGGCGGGCATTCAGTACTTC. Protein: CASSDSGAGIQYF.

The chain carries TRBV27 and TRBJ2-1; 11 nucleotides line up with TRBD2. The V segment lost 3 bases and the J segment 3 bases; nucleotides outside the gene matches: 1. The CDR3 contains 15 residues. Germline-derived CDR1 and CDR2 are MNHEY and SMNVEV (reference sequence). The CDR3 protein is CASSLGTSGYNEQFF. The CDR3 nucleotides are TGTGCCAGCAGTTTGGGGACTAGCGGCTACAATGAGCAGTTCTTC.

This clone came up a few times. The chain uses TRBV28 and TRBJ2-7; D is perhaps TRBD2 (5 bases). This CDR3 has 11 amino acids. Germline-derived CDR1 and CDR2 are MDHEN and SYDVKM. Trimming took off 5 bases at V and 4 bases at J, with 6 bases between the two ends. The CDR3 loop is CASSRGYEQYF. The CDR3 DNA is TGTGCCAGCAGTCGAGGGTACGAGCAGTACTTC.

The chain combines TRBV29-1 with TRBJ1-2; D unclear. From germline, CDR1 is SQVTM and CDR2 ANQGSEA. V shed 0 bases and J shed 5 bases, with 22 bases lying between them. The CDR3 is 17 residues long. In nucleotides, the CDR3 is TGCAGCGTTGAAGAAGCCGCCATTACCCGGAGGAGGTATGGCTACACCTTC. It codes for CSVEEAAITRRRYGYTF.

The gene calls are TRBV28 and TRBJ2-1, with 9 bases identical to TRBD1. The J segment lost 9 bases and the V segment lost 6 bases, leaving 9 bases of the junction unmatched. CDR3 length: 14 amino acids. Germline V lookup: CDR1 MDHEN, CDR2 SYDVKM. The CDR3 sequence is CASRLIWTGAEQFF. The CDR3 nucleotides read TGTGCCAGCAGACTGATATGGACAGGGGCTGAGCAGTTCTTC.

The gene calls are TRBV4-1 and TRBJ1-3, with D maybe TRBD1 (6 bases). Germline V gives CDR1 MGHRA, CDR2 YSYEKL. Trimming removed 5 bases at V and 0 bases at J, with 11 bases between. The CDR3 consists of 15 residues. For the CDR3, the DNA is TGCGCCAGCAGCTCGACAGGTTTCTCTGGAAACACCATATATTTT. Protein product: CASSSTGFSGNTIYF.

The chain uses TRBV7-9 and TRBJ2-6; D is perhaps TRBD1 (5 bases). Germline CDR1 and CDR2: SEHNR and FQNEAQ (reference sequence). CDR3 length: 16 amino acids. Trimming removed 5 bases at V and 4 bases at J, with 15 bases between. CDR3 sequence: CASSPPGFRGANVLTF. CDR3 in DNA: TGTGCCAGCAGCCCGCCAGGGTTTAGGGGGGCCAACGTCCTGACTTTC.

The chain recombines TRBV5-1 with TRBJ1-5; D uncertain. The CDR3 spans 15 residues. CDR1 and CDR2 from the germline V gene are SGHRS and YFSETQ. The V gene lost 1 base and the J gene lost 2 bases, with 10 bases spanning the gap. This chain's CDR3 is CASSLTFGGNQPQHF. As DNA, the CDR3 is TGCGCCAGCAGCTTGACGTTCGGCGGCAATCAGCCCCAGCATTTT.

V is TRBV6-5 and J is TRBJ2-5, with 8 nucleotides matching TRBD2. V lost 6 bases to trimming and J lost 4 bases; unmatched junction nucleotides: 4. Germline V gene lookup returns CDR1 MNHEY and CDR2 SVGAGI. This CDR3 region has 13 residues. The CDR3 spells CASRESGGETQYF. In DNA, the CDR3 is TGTGCCAGCAGGGAGAGCGGGGGAGAGACCCAGTACTTC.

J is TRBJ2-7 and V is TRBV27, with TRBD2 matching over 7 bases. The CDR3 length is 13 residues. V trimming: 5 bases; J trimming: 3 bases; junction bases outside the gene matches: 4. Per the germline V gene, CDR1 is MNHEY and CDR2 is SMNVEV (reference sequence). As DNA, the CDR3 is TGTGCCAGCAGTATTAGCGGGTACTACGAGCAGTACTTC. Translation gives CASSISGYYEQYF.

CDR3 sequence reads: CASSSLEGVRTEAFF. The CDR3 DNA is TGCGCCAGCAGCAGCTTGGAAGGGGTCCGGACTGAAGCTTTCTTT. This rearrangement joins TRBV5-1 to TRBJ1-1; possibly TRBD1 for D (5 bases). Germline lookup yields CDR1 SGHRS and CDR2 YFSETQ. V lost 4 bases to trimming and J lost 5 bases, with 18 bases between them. CDR3 length equals 15 residues.